This T cell receptor beta chain is drawn from a study of cytomegalovirus exposure and HLA in healthy donors. Overall study results and limits: Of the V segments, some could not be distinguished, including TRBV6-2 and TRBV6-3, and were excluded. Overall, roughly 170 TCR beta chains were annotated as cytomegalovirus-associated. Researchers reported from a later analysis that most CMV-associated TCR beta chains appeared HLA-restricted. Cytomegalovirus status was reportedly diagnosed by the classifier with high sensitivity and specificity.

As concerns this clone: Its specificity is not known.

The PCR had 60 Vbeta and 13 Jbeta primers. Sequenced by immunoSEQ multiplex PCR; TCRdb stores in-frame clones only, minus some. The profile shows 130,000 to 150,000 clones, roughly three quarters of them singletons. The germline V gene encodes CDR1 SGHTA and CDR2 FQGNSA. The CDR3 covers 19 residues. The ends lost 2 bases at V and 0 bases at J; junction bases unmatched: 12. The sequenced material came from PBMCs. The TCR comes from a woman aged 45-60 years in good health and CMV-seronegative. This chain links TRBV7-2 with TRBJ2-3; 9 nucleotides line up with TRBD2. The CDR3 sequence is CASSLRLERGALSTDTQYF. The CDR3, as DNA: TGTGCCAGCAGCTTAAGACTGGAGCGGGGGGCCCTGAGCACAGATACGCAGTATTTT. The full variable domain, with the rest looked up from reference TRBV7-2 and TRBJ2-3, is GAGVSQSPSNKVTEKGKDVELRCDPISGHTALYWYRQSLGQGLEFLIYFQGNSAPDKSGLPSDRFSAERTGGSVSTLTIQRTQQEDSAVYLCASSLRLERGALSTDTQYFGPGTRLTVL.